A few counts support the clone carrying this T cell receptor beta chain. Its specificity is not known. Data came from immunoSEQ multiplex PCR; TCRdb stores just in-frame clones and leaves some out. The sample holds roughly 5,000 clones, under 90% seen once. Patients were ruled out by autoimmune disease history or systemic immunosuppression. The data are from a study of OX40 agonist ivuxolimab in advanced cancers. Study-wide background: An agonistic human IgG2 monoclonal antibody against OX40 (CD134) was given. Three patients got partial responses; one had hepatocellular carcinoma and two had cutaneous melanoma.

Findings and caveats of the study: At doses 0.1 to 3.0 mg/kg, CD4+ and CD8+ clones expanded.

The CDR3 contains 13 residues. Germline CDR1 reads SGHDN; CDR2 reads FVKESK. V lost 3 bases and J lost 8, with 13 bases in between. This receptor was taken from an adult with an advanced solid tumor such as melanoma, head and neck, liver or kidney cancer. The sample consisted of CD4+ or CD8+ T cells sorted from blood, taken in a trial of the OX40 agonist ivuxolimab. The rearrangement joins TRBV14 to TRBJ1-1, with D possibly matching TRBD1 (5 bases). The CDR3 DNA reads as TGTGCCAGCAGCCAGGGGACGTACGTAGAAGCTTTCTTT. Translation: CASSQGTYVEAFF.